The T cell receptor (beta chain) under discussion was sequenced for a study of blood T cell repertoires in COVID-19 (dated by TCRdb to the early 2020s). Describing the broader study: Collaborator samples came from the United States, Italy and Spain and covered acute and convalescent phases of COVID-19. The prospective study material was composed of cDNA or gDNA derived from T cells, B-cell-depleted T cells, or PBMCs. Subjects who had been exposed to COVID-19, were actively infected with it, or had recovered from it provided the deeply sampled blood TCRbeta repertoires that made up the dataset. The repertoires were made available in a free public database intended to serve as a resource for research on the immune response to SARS-CoV-2. Samples came from the ongoing ImmuneRACE study (first 160 participants) plus 1,254 subjects from 6 global collaborators. Nearly every sample came with metadata listing a de-identified subject ID, COVID-19 status, age in years and sex. Where available, HLA class I and class II types were obtained from metadata supplied by the sample provider rather than from assay-based typing. The investigation overall reported the following: Clinical and demographic metadata were provided uncurated, with the amount varying by source and participant.

Participants in the prospective study were aged about 18 to 89 years, lived in about two dozen United States geographic areas, and enrolled through a virtual design. In the prospective study, cohorts were assigned on the basis of participant-reported clinical history obtained from a screening survey and a study questionnaire. Exposed participants had been in contact with someone with a PCR-confirmed or clinician-diagnosed COVID-19 case within 2 weeks of study entry. Mobile phlebotomists in the prospective study collected whole blood, serum and a nasopharyngeal or oropharyngeal swab from every participant. Over an approximately 2-month period, participants in the prospective study had the option of providing additional blood draws and questionnaires. Prospective study blood samples were shipped either frozen or at room temperature before DNA extraction. The immunoSEQ Assay, a bias-controlled multiplex PCR, was used to amplify TCRbeta CDR3 regions from genomic DNA. In the source study's methods: Nucleated cell counts per sample were estimated from amplification of reference gene primers within the assay. To quantify the absolute abundance of each unique TCRbeta CDR3 rearrangement, sequence reads were collapsed and filtered. For each sample, productive Simpson clonality was calculated as the square root of Simpson's diversity index over productive rearrangements. TCRdb's version of the immuneACCESS table is confined to in-frame rearrangements and falls short of the full clone set. An unresolved V gene accounts for under half of the shortfall where checked; the remainder is of unknown origin. V and J calls and clone size are as listed in that table; D and trimming were resolved from the DNA. This sample comprises fewer than 250,000 clones, about four fifths of them detected only once. The ten biggest clones cover roughly 3.1% of the sample.

Its CDR3 holds 16 amino acids, cysteine through phenylalanine. Only the CDR3 region is kept as DNA, spanning 48 bases read in frame from base 1. CDR1 and CDR2, per the germline V gene, are SGDLS and YYNGEE. V trim: 3 bases; J trim: 0 bases; unmatched bases: 7. A word on this clone: The antigen it recognizes is unknown. Base qualities are missing; no much larger clone stands one base away.

The sequenced sample was PBMCs or T cells enriched from blood (not recorded which). The receptor chain draws on TRBV9 and TRBJ2-3; a stretch of 7 junction bases matches TRBD2. This clonotype was obtained from a young woman who had been exposed to COVID-19. The DNA sequence is TGTGCCAGCAGCGCCGATCAGCGGGGAAGCACAGATACGCAGTATTTT. It encodes CASSADQRGSTDTQYF. Supplemented by the reference TRBV9 and TRBJ2-3 proteins around the CDR3, the complete variable domain is DSGVTQTPKHLITATGQRVTLRCSPRSGDLSVYWYQQSLDQGLQFLIQYYNGEERAKGNILERFSAQQFPDLHSELNLSSLELGDSALYFCASSADQRGSTDTQYFGPGTRLTVL.